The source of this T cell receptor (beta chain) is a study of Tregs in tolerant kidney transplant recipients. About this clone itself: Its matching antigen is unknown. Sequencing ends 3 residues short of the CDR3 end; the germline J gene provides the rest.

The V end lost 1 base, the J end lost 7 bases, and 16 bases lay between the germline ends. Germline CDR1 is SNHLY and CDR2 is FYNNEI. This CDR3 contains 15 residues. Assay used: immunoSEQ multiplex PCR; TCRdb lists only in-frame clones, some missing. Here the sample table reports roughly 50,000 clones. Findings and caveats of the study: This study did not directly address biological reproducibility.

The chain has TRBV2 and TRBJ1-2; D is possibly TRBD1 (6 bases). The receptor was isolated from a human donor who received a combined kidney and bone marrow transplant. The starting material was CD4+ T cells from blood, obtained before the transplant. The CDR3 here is CASSEGRAGVSGYTF. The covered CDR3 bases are TGTGCCAGCAGTGAAGGGAGGGCAGGGGTCTCTGGC.